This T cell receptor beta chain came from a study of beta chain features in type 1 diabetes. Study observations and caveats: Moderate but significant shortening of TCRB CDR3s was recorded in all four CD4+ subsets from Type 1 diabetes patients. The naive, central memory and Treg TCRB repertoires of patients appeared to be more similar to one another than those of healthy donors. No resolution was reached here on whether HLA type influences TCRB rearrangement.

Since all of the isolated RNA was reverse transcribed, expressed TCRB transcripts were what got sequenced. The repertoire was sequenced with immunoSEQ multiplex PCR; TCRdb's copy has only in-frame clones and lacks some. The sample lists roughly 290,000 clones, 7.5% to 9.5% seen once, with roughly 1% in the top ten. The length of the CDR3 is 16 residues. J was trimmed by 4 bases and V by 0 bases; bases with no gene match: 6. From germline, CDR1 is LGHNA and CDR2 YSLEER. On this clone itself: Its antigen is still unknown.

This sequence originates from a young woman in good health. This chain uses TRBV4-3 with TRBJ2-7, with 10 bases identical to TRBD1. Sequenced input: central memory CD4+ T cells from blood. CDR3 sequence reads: CASSQDPGTGEYEQYF. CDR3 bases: TGCGCCAGCAGCCAAGATCCCGGGACAGGGGAGTACGAGCAGTACTTC.